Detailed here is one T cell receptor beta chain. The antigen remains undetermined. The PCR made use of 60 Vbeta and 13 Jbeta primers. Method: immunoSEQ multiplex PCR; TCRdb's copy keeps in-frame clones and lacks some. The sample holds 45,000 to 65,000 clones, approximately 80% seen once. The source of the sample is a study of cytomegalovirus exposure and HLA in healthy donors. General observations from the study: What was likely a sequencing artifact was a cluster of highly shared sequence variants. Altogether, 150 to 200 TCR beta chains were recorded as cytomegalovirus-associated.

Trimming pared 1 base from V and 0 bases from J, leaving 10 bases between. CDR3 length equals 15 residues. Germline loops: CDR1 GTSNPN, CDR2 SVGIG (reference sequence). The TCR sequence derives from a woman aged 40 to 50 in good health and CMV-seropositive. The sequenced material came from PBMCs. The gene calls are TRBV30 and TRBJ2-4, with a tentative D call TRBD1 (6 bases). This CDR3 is CAWSGMGAAKNIQYF. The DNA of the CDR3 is TGTGCCTGGAGTGGTATGGGGGCAGCCAAAAACATTCAGTACTTC. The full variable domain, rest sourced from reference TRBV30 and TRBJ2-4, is SQTIHQWPATLVQPVGSPLSLECTVEGTSNPNLYWYRQAAGRGLQLLFYSVGIGQISSEVPQNLSASRPQDRQFILSSKKLLLSDSGFYLCAWSGMGAAKNIQYFGAGTRLSVL.